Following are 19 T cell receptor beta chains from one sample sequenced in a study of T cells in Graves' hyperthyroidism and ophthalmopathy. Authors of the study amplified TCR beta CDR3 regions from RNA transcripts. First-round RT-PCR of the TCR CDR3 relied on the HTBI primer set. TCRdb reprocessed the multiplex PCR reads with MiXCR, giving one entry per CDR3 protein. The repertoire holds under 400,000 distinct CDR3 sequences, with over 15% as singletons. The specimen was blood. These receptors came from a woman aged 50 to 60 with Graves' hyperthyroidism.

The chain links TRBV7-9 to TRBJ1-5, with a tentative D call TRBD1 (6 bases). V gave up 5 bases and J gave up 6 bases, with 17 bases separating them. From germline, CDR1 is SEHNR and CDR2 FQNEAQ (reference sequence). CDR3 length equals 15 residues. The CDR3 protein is CASSPVNTGPQPQHF. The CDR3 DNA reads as TGTGCCAGCAGCCCGGTAAATACAGGGCCTCAGCCCCAGCATTTT.

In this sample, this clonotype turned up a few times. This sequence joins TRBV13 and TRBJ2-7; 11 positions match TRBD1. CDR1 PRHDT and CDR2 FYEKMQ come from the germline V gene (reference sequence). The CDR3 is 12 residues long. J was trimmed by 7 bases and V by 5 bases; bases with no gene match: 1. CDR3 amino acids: CASSGTGGEQYF. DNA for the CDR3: TGTGCCAGCAGCGGGACAGGGGGGGAGCAGTACTTC.

The CDR3 reads CSARAGPYNEQFF. Here the CDR3 DNA reads TGCAGTGCTAGGGCGGGACCCTACAATGAGCAGTTCTTC. This rearrangement joins TRBV20-1 to TRBJ2-1; D may be TRBD2 (6 bases). Looked up from germline, CDR1 is DFQATT and CDR2 is SNEGSKA (reference sequence). The V gene lost 3 bases and the J gene lost 2 bases, with 8 bases spanning the gap. This CDR3 is built from 13 residues.

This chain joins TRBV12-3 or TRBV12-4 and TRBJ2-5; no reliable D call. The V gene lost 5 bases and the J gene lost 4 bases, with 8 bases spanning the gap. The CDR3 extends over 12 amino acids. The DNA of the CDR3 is TGTGCCAGCAGTCCTCGGGCAGAGACCCAGTACTTC. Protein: CASSPRAETQYF.

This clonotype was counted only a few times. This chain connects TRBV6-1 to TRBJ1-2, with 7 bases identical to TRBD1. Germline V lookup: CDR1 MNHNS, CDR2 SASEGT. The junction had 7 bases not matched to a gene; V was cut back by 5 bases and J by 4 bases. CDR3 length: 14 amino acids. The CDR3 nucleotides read TGTGCCAGCAGTCGAGACAGGGATCTCTATGGCTACACCTTC. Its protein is CASSRDRDLYGYTF.

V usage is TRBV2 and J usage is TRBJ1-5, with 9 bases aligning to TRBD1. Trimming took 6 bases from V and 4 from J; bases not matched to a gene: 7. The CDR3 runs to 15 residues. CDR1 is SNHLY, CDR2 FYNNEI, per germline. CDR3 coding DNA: TGTGCCAGCAGATACAGGGGGCTATTGAATCAGCCCCAGCATTTT. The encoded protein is CASRYRGLLNQPQHF.

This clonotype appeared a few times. In nucleotides, the CDR3 is TGCGCCAGCAGCCCCACCCCGGACTGGCACACCGGGGAGCTGTTTTTT. Its translation: CASSPTPDWHTGELFF. J is TRBJ2-2 and V is TRBV5-1; the D gene is possibly TRBD2 (5 bases). The V gene lost 4 bases and the J gene lost 3 bases, with 16 bases spanning the gap. Germline CDR1 reads SGHRS; CDR2 reads YFSETQ. This CDR3 is 16 amino acids long.

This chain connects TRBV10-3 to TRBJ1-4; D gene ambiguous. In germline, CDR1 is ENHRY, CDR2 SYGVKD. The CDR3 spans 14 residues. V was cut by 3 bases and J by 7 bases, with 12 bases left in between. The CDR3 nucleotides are TGTGCCATCAGTGAAGGTTTTGGGCCTGAAAAACTGTTTTTT. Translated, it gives CAISEGFGPEKLFF.

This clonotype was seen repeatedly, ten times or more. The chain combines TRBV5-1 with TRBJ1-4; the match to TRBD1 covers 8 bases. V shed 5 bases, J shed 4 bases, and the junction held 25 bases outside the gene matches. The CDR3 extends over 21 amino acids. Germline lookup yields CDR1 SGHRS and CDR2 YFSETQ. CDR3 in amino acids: CASSPDPRGQGRMGVNEKLFF. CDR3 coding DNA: TGCGCCAGCAGTCCCGATCCCCGCGGACAGGGAAGAATGGGAGTTAATGAAAAACTGTTTTTT. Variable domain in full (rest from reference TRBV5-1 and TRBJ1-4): KAGVTQTPRYLIKTRGQQVTLSCSPISGHRSVSWYQQTPGQGLQFLFEYFSETQRNKGNFPGRFSGRQFSNSRSEMNVSTLELGDSALYLCASSPDPRGQGRMGVNEKLFFGSGTQLSVL.

CDR3 sequence (DNA): TGTGCCAGCAGTTTAACAGGGGACGATACGCAGTATTTT. It translates to CASSLTGDDTQYF. This rearrangement joins TRBV27 to TRBJ2-3; 7 nucleotides line up with TRBD1. The V and J ends lost 2 bases and 6 bases, in that order; junction bases with no gene match: 2. The germline V gene encodes CDR1 MNHEY and CDR2 SMNVEV (reference sequence). This CDR3 has 13 residues.

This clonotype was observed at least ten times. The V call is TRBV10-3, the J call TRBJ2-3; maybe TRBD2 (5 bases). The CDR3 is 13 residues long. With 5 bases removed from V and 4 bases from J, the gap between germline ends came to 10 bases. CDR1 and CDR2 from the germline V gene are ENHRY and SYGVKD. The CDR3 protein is CAISTRGADTQYF. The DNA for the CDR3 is TGTGCCATCAGTACTAGAGGTGCAGATACGCAGTATTTT.

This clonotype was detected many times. The CDR3 bases are TGTGCCAGCAGCTTAGACCGGGGCGAAAATGAAAAACTGTTTTTT. Its translation: CASSLDRGENEKLFF. J is TRBJ1-4 and V is TRBV11-2; D is perhaps TRBD1 (5 bases). Looked up from germline, CDR1 is SGHAT and CDR2 is FQNNGV. The ends were cut back, 0 bases at V and 5 bases at J, with 10 bases in the middle. CDR3 length: 15 amino acids.

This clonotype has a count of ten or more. In DNA, the CDR3 is TGCAGTGCTAGAACCGGGACAGCTCTCCAAGAGACCCAGTACTTC. Translating gives CSARTGTALQETQYF. This chain joins TRBV20-1 and TRBJ2-5; TRBD1 matches 7 bases. V was clipped by 2 bases and J by 1 base; unmatched bases: 7. CDR3 size: 15 residues. Germline V gives CDR1 DFQATT, CDR2 SNEGSKA (reference sequence).

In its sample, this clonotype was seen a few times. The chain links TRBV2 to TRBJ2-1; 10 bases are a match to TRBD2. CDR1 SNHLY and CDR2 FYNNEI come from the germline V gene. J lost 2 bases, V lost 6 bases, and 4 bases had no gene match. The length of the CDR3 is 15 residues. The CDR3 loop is CASSVAGGPYNEQFF. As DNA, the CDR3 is TGTGCCAGCAGCGTAGCGGGGGGCCCCTACAATGAGCAGTTCTTC.

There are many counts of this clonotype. DNA for the CDR3: TGTGCCAGCAGCCAAGTCCCCGGGACTAGCAATCAGCCCCAGCATTTT. This sequence encodes CASSQVPGTSNQPQHF. The rearrangement uses TRBV11-2 and TRBJ1-5, with D perhaps matching TRBD1 (5 bases). Germline CDR1 and CDR2: SGHAT and FQNNGV. The CDR3 length is 16 residues. The V end lost 5 bases, the J end lost 0 bases, and 14 bases lay between the germline ends.

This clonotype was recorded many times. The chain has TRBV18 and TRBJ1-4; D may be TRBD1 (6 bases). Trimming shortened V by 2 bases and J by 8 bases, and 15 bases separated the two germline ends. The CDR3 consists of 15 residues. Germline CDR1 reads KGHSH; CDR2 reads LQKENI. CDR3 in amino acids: CASSPTEGVREKLFF. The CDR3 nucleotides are TGTGCCAGCTCACCAACTGAGGGGGTACGCGAAAAACTGTTTTTT.

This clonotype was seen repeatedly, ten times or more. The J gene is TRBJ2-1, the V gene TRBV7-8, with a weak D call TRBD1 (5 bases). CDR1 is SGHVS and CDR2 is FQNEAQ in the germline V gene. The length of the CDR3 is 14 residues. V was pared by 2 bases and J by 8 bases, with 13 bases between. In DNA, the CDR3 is TGTGCCAGCAGCTTATTGGCAGGGTTTGATGAGCAGTTCTTC. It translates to CASSLLAGFDEQFF.

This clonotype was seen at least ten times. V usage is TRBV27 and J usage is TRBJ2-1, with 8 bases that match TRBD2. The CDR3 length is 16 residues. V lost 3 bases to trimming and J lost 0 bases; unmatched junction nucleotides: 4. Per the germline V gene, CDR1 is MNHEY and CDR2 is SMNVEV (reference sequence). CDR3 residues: CASSFRSGSSYNEQFF. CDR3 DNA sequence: TGTGCCAGCAGTTTTCGCAGCGGGAGCTCCTACAATGAGCAGTTCTTC.

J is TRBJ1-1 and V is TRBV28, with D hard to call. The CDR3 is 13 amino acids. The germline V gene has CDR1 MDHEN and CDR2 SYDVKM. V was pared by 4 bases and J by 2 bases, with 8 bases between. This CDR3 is CASSSGINTEAFF. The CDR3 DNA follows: TGTGCCAGCAGTTCCGGGATTAACACTGAAGCTTTCTTT.